Listed here are 8 T cell receptor beta chains from one sample, sequenced in a study of a mutant IDH1 vaccine in newly diagnosed glioma (dated by TCRdb to the early 2020s). The library was produced with the immunoSEQ multiplex PCR assay. TCRdb provides this immuneACCESS table in a form limited to in-frame rearrangements. Some clones are lacking; in checked studies, under half of them reflect an unresolved V gene, and why the rest are absent is not known. The sample includes about 26,000 clones, with around 78% observed a single time. The ten largest clones capture 31% of the sample. These TCRs' antigens remain unknown. The time point label of this sample denotes: week 35, safety follow-up. Each vaccine dose, consisting of 300 ug of a 20-mer mutant IDH1 peptide in Montanide, was administered subcutaneously with topical imiquimod. Sequencing used PBMCs, obtained from a glioma patient whose treatment included an IDH1 peptide vaccine. All receptors derive from a man younger than 45 with glioma.

V usage is TRBV30 and J usage is TRBJ2-2; 13 bases line up with TRBD2. CDR3 length: 18 amino acids. CDR1 is GTSNPN, CDR2 SVGIG, per germline (reference sequence). Trimming took 4 bases from V and 0 from J; bases not matched to a gene: 8. CDR3 DNA sequence: TGTGCCTGGACCGGAGGGACTAGCGGGGTAACGAACACCGGGGAGCTGTTTTTT. This codes for CAWTGGTSGVTNTGELFF.

The DNA of the CDR3 is TGCGCCAGCAGCCCGGAGGGGTCCCAGGGAGAGACCCAGTACTTC. The encoded protein is CASSPEGSQGETQYF. The V and J genes are TRBV4-3 and TRBJ2-5; D possibly corresponds to TRBD2 (6 bases). The CDR3 extends over 15 amino acids. Germline CDR1 is LGHNA and CDR2 is YSLEER. V lost 4 bases to trimming and J lost 4 bases, with 16 bases between them.

The chain couples TRBV6-5 to TRBJ1-2; TRBD1 aligns across 11 bases. V shed 10 bases and J 8 bases; nucleotides not matched to a gene: 15. The CDR3 extends over 15 amino acids. Germline V gene lookup returns CDR1 MNHEY and CDR2 SVGAGI. The CDR3 region has the DNA TGTGCCACCCACCCACTTGGACAGGGGGCGCGGGGCTACACCTTC. Protein: CATHPLGQGARGYTF.

The chain couples TRBV6-1 to TRBJ1-2; TRBD1 matches 8 bases. V gave up 4 bases and J gave up 4 bases; unmatched junction bases: 8. The CDR3 runs to 15 residues. Per the germline V gene, CDR1 is MNHNS and CDR2 is SASEGT. The CDR3 here is CASSAGTGYSYGYTF. CDR3 nucleotides: TGTGCCAGCAGTGCAGGGACAGGCTACTCCTATGGCTACACCTTC.

This clone counts as medium-sized. V gene TRBV19 combines with J gene TRBJ1-5, with 7 nucleotides matching TRBD1. V dropped 7 bases and J dropped 2; count of bases not matched to a gene: 11. The germline gives CDR1 LNHDA, CDR2 SQIVND (reference sequence). The CDR3 sequence is 16 residues long. The DNA of the CDR3 is TGTGCCAGTACCCCTACCCGGGACAGTCGCAATCAGCCCCAGCATTTT. Amino acid sequence: CASTPTRDSRNQPQHF.

The V call is TRBV9, the J call TRBJ1-4; D is uncertain. The CDR3 is 15 residues long. The V gene lost 0 bases and the J gene lost 3 bases, with 9 bases spanning the gap. In germline, CDR1 is SGDLS, CDR2 YYNGEE. CDR3 nucleotide sequence: TGTGCCAGCAGCGTAGGCGGCGGCTCTAATGAAAAACTGTTTTTT. Protein: CASSVGGGSNEKLFF.

V and J are TRBV19 and TRBJ1-5, with TRBD1 as a possible D gene (6 bases). This CDR3 has 17 residues. V lost 7 bases to trimming and J lost 4 bases, with 23 bases between them. CDR1 and CDR2 from the germline V gene are LNHDA and SQIVND (reference sequence). The CDR3 DNA sequence: TGTGCCAGTAAATGGGGGGCGCTTGCGGAATGGAATCAGCCCCAGCATTTT. It translates to CASKWGALAEWNQPQHF.

Written as DNA, the CDR3 is TGCGCCAGCAACCCAGGGTCTGGGAATGAGCAGTTCTTC. Translated: CASNPGSGNEQFF. The genes are TRBV10-2 and TRBJ2-1, with D perhaps TRBD1 (5 bases). The V gene's germline CDR1 is WSHSY and CDR2 SAAADI. The CDR3 sequence is 13 residues long. V was clipped by 7 bases and J by 7 bases, with 14 bases between them.